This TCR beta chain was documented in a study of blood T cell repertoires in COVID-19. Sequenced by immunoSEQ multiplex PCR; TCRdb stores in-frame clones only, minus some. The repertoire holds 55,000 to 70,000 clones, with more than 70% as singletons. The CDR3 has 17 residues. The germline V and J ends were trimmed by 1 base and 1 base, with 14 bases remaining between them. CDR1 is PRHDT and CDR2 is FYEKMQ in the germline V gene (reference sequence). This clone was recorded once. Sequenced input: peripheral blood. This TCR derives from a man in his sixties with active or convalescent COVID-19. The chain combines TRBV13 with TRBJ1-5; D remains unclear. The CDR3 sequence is CASSLDLAEVSNQPQHF. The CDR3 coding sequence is TGTGCCAGCAGCTTAGATTTGGCGGAGGTGAGCAATCAGCCCCAGCATTTT. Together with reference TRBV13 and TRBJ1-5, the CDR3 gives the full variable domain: AAGVIQSPRHLIKEKRETATLKCYPIPRHDTVYWYQQGPGQDPQFLISFYEKMQSDKGSIPDRFSAQQFSDYHSELNMSSLELGDSALYFCASSLDLAEVSNQPQHFGDGTRLSIL.